One T cell receptor (beta chain) is described in this entry. This entry comes from a study of T cell changes during pregnancy in multiple sclerosis. The CDR3 spans 17 residues. Losses at the gene ends were 4 bases for V and 0 bases for J; bases not matched to a gene: 5. Germline assignment: CDR1 SNHLY and CDR2 FYNNEI. Clones were sequenced by immunoSEQ multiplex PCR, and TCRdb holds only the in-frame ones, with some missing. The data hold around 62,000 clones, with about 88% observed a single time. The sequence was collected from a female donor with multiple sclerosis, enrolled in a pregnancy study. Sample: peripheral blood, taken in the first trimester of pregnancy. V and J are TRBV2 and TRBJ2-3, with 12 bases matching TRBD2. Here the CDR3 DNA reads TGTGCCAGCAGTGTGCTAGCGGGAGGGCCGAGCACAGATACGCAGTATTTT. This gives the protein CASSVLAGGPSTDTQYF.